The present entry profiles one T cell receptor (beta chain) with its context. Original data processing: Amplification with reference gene primers provided the estimates of nucleated cell counts. TCRdb's table, derived via immunoSEQ multiplex PCR, lists solely in-frame clones and lacks some. V and J calls plus clone size are reproduced from that table; the DNA served to infer D and trimming. The sample lists more than 65,000 clones, 84% occurring once. This record comes from a study of blood T cell repertoires in COVID-19. Study details: Whether acute or convalescent, the COVID-19 samples came from the United States, Italy and Spain. Nucleic acid was either cDNA or gDNA, and it came from T cells, B-cell-depleted T cells, or PBMCs.

The CDR3 totals 15 residues. Germline values: CDR1 MNHEY, CDR2 SVGAGI. The J segment lost 5 bases and the V segment lost 10 bases, leaving 13 bases of the junction unmatched. The chain recombines TRBV6-5 with TRBJ2-1; 8 bases line up with TRBD2. The sample consisted of peripheral blood. The origin of this receptor is a woman aged 50 to 60 with acute or convalescent COVID-19. The CDR3 coding sequence is TGTGCCACGGAAAAGCCGGGACTAGGGAACAATGAGCAGTTCTTC. The encoded protein is CATEKPGLGNNEQFF.